Sequencing of this T cell receptor beta chain was carried out in a study of T-cell reconstitution after alpha-beta-depleted transplantation in children. During its preparation, the TCRbeta library received unique molecular identifiers. TCRdb processed the PCR reads anew with MiXCR; each CDR3 protein has one entry. The repertoire has 400,000 to 500,000 distinct CDR3 sequences, approximately 11% of them found once; the top ten carry roughly 6%. J lost 2 bases, V lost 1 base, and 4 bases had no gene match. The CDR3 covers 15 residues. Germline values: CDR1 SQVTM, CDR2 ANQGSEA. The rearrangement links TRBV29-1 to TRBJ2-3; TRBD1 aligns across 9 bases. This TCR was recovered from a human donor who donated a stem cell graft to a child with acute myeloid leukemia. The source material was PBMCs from the stem cell graft donor, sampled from the stem cell graft. CDR3 residues: CSVEVGDRVTDTQYF. Written as DNA, the CDR3 is TGCAGCGTTGAAGTGGGGGACAGGGTCACAGATACGCAGTATTTT.